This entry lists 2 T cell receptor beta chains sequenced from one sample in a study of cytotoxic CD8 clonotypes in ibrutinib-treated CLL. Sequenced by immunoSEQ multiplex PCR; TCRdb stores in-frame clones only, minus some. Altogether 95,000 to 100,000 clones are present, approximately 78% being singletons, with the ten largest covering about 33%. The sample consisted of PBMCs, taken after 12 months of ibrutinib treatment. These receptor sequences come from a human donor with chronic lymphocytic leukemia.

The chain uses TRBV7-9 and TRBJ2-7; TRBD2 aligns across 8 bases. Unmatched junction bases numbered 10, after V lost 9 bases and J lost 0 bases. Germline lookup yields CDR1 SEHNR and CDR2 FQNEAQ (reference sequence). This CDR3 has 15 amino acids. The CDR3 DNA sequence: TGTGCCAGTTCGAAACCGGGGACTAGCTCCTACGAGCAGTACTTC. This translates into CASSKPGTSSYEQYF. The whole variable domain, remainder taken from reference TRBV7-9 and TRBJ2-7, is DTGVSQNPRHKITKRGQNVTFRCDPISEHNRLYWYRQTLGQGPEFLTYFQNEAQLEKSRLLSDRFSAERPKGSFSTLEIQRTEQGDSAMYLCASSKPGTSSYEQYFGPGTRLTVT.

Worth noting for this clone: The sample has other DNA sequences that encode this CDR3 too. DNA of the CDR3: TGCGCCAGCAGCTTGGTGGACAGAGCCTACGAGCAGTACTTC. The encoded protein is CASSLVDRAYEQYF. The chain carries TRBV5-1 and TRBJ2-7, with D possibly TRBD1 on 6 matching bases. Germline CDR1 is SGHRS and CDR2 is YFSETQ. The CDR3 contains 14 residues. V was trimmed by 0 bases and J by 2 bases, leaving 9 bases between them.